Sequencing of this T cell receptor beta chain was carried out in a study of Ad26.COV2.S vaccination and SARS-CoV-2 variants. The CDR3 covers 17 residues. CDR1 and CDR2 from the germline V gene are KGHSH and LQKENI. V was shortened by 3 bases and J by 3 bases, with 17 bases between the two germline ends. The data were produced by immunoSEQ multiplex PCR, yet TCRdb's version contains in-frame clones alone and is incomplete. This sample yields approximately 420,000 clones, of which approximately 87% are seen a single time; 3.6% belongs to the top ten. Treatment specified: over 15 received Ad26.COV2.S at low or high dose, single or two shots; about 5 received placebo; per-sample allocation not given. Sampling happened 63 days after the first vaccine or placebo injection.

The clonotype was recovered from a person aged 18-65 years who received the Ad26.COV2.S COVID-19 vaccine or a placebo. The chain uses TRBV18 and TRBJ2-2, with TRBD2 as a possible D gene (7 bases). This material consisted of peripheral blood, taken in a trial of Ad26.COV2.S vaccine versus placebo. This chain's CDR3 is CASSPLGGLGYTGELFF. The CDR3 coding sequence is TGTGCCAGCTCACCTCTGGGGGGGCTTGGATACACCGGGGAGCTGTTTTTT.